This TCR beta chain was obtained from a study of shared clonotypes between healthy human individuals. Deep-level assay runs were performed. As handled by the study authors: ImmunoSEQ yielded junction-only sequences lacking quality scores, so filtering differed. Assay: immunoSEQ multiplex PCR; the TCRdb copy retains only in-frame clones and omits some. V and J calls plus clone size are reproduced from that table; the DNA served to infer D and trimming. The table lists millions of clones, about 95% of them singletons. Trimming shortened V by 4 bases and J by 0 bases, and 15 bases separated the two germline ends. There are 15 residues in the CDR3. Germline V gives CDR1 SQVTM, CDR2 ANQGSEA. Positive CCR7 selection of CD45RO-negative cells yielded the naive CD8 cells, and terminally differentiated effector memory CD45RA+ cells were excluded.

The chain links TRBV29-1 to TRBJ1-1; no reliable D call. The sequenced sample consisted of naive CD8+ T cells sorted from blood. The TCR was taken from a man aged 18 to 29 in good health. CDR3 nucleotide sequence: TGCAGCGTTGTAGGAGGAGAGGGAATGAACACTGAAGCTTTCTTT. Translated: CSVVGGEGMNTEAFF.